The T cell receptor beta chain under discussion was sequenced for a study of T-cell memory formation after mild COVID-19. Study-wide context: Largely donor-specific sequence clusters came from two donors.

TCRdb re-derived calls from the 5' RACE reads in MiXCR, one entry per CDR3 protein. The table has 400,000 or so distinct CDR3 sequences, around a fifth seen once; the top ten hold 12%. What was sequenced was PBMCs or a T cell subset sorted from them (not recorded which). The clonotype originates from an adult woman who had mild COVID-19 (a few samples of this study predate the infection). Cell type and time point are not known.

The CDR3, as DNA: TGCGCCAGCAGCCGAAGCAGGAACACCGGGGAGCTGTTTTTT. Its translation: CASSRSRNTGELFF. This rearrangement joins TRBV4-1 to TRBJ2-2; D is unresolved. The CDR3 is 14 amino acids. V shed 4 bases and J shed 1 base, with 7 bases lying between them. The V gene's germline CDR1 is MGHRA and CDR2 YSYEKL.